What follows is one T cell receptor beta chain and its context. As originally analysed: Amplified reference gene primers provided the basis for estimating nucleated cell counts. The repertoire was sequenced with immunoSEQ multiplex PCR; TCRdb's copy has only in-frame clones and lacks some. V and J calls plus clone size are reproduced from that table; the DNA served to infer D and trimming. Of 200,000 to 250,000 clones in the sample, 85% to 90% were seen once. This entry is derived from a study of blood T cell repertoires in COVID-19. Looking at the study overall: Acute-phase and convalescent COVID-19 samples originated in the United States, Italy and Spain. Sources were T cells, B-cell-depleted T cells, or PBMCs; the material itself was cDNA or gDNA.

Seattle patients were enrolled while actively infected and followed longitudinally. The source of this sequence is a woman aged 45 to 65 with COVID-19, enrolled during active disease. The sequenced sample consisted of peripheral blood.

CDR3 protein: CASSILEAATGELFF. The CDR3 DNA is TGTGCCAGTAGTATATTGGAGGCGGCGACCGGGGAGCTGTTTTTT. This chain links TRBV19 with TRBJ2-2, with a tentative D call TRBD2 (5 bases). This CDR3 has 15 residues. Looked up from germline, CDR1 is LNHDA and CDR2 is SQIVND (reference sequence). V shed 2 bases and J shed 5 bases, with 12 bases lying between them. Based on the CDR3 plus reference TRBV19 and TRBJ2-2, the full variable domain is DGGITQSPKYLFRKEGQNVTLSCEQNLNHDAMYWYRQDPGQGLRLIYYSQIVNDFQKGDIAEGYSVSREKKESFPLTVTSAQKNPTAFYLCASSILEAATGELFFGEGSRLTVL.